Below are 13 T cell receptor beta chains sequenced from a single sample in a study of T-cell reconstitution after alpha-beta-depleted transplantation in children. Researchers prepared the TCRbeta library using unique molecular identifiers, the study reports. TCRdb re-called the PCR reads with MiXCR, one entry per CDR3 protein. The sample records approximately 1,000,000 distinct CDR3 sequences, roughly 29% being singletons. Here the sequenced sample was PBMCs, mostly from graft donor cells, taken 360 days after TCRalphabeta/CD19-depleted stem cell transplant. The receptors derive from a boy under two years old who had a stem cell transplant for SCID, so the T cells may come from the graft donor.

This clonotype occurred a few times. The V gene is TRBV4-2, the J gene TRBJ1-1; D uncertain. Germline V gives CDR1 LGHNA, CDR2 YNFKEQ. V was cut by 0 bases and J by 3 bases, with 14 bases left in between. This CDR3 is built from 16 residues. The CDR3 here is CASSQESGVVYTEAFF. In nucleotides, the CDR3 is TGTGCCAGCAGCCAAGAATCTGGGGTCGTGTACACTGAAGCTTTCTTT.

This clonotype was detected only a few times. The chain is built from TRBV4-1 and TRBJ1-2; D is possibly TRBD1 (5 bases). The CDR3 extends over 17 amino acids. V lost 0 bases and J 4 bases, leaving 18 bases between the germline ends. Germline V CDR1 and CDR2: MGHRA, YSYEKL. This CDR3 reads CASSQESRRDLTYGYTF. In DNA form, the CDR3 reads TGCGCCAGCAGCCAAGAATCCCGCCGGGACCTAACCTATGGCTACACCTTC.

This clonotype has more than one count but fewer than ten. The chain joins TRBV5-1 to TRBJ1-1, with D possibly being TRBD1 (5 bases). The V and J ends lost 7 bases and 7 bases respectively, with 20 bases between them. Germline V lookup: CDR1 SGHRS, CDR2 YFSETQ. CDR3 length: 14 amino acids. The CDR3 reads CASAQQATSREAFF. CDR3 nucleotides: TGCGCCAGCGCCCAACAGGCCACATCTCGTGAAGCTTTCTTT.

Here the CDR3 reads CASSYGTGIGTIYF. The CDR3 coding sequence is TGTGCCAGCAGCTATGGGACAGGGATCGGGACCATATATTTT. The chain has TRBV7-2 and TRBJ1-3, with 9 bases that match TRBD1. The germline V gene has CDR1 SGHTA and CDR2 FQGNSA. V trimming: 4 bases; J trimming: 10 bases; junction bases outside the gene matches: 8. The CDR3 covers 14 residues.

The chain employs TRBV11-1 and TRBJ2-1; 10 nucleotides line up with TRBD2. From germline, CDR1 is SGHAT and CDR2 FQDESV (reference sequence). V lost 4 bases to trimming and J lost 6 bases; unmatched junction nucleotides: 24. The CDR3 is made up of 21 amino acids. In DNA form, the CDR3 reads TGTGCCAGCAGCTCCGTTAGTCCCGGGGGGCTAGCGGGGGAGTCGGGCAATGAGCAGTTCTTC. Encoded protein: CASSSVSPGGLAGESGNEQFF.

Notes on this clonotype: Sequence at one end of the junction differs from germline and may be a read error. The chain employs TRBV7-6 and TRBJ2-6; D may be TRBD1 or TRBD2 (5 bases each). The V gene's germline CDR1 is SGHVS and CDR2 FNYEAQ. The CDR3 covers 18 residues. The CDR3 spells CASSLVPAGASGANALTF. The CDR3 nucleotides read TGTGCCAGCAGCTTAGTTCCCGCCGGGGCCTCTGGGGCCAACGCCCTGACTTTC.

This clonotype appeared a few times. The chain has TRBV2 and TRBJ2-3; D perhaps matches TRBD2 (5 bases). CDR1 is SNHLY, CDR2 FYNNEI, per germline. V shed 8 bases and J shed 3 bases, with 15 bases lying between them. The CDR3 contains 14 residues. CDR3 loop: CASVTRAGTDTQYF. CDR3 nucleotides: TGTGCCAGCGTCACGAGGGCTGGGACAGATACGCAGTATTTT.

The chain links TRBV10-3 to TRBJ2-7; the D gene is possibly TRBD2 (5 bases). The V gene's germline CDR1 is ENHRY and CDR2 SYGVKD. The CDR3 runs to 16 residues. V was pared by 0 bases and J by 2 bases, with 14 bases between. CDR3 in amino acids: CAISESTGSWAYEQYF. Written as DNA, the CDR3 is TGTGCCATCAGTGAGTCGACGGGGAGTTGGGCCTACGAGCAGTACTTC.

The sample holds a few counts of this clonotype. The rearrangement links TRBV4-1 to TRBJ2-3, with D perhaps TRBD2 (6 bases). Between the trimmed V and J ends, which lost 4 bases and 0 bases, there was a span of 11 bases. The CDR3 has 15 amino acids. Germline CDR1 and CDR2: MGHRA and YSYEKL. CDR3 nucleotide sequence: TGCGCCAGCAGCCCCCTCGGGACTAGCACAGATACGCAGTATTTT. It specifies CASSPLGTSTDTQYF.

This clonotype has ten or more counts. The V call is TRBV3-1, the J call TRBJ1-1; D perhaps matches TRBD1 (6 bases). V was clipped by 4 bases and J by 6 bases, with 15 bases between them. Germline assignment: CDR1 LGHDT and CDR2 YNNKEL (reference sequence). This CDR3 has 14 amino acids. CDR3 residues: CASSPRQGRAEAFF. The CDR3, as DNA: TGTGCCAGCAGCCCTAGGCAGGGGAGGGCTGAAGCTTTCTTT.

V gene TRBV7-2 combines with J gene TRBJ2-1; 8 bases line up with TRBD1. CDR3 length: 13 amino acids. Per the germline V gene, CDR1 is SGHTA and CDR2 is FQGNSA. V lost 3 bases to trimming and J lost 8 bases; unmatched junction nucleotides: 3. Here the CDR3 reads CASSLDRADEQFF. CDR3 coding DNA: TGTGCCAGCAGCTTGGACAGGGCCGATGAGCAGTTCTTC. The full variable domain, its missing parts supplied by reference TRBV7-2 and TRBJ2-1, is GAGVSQSPSNKVTEKGKDVELRCDPISGHTALYWYRQSLGQGLEFLIYFQGNSAPDKSGLPSDRFSAERTGGSVSTLTIQRTQQEDSAVYLCASSLDRADEQFFGPGTRLTVL.

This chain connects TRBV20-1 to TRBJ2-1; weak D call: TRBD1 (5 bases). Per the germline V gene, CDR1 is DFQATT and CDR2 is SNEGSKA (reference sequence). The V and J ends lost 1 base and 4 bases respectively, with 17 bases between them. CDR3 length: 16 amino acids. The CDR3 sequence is CSARGRGINRYNEQFF. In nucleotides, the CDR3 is TGCAGTGCTAGAGGAAGGGGCATTAACAGATACAATGAGCAGTTCTTC.

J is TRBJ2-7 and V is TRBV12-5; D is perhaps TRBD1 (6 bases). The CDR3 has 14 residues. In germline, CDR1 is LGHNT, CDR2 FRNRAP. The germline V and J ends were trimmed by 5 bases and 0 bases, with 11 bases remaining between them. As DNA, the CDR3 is TGTGCTAGTGGTCCCAGGGGCAGCTCCTACGAGCAGTACTTC. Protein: CASGPRGSSYEQYF.